The T cell receptor (beta chain) under discussion was sequenced for a study of T cells expressing NK-cell markers. Notes on the study in general: Where several donors were concerned, these clonotypes also led the CD3+CD56-NKG2C+ fraction.

CDR1 is KGHDR and CDR2 is SFDVKD in the germline V gene. The CDR3 runs 11 residues. With regard to this clonotype: Its antigen is not identified.

TCRdb re-called the 5' RACE reads; one entry per CDR3 protein, DNA not given. This sample's table has approximately 440,000 distinct CDR3 sequences. The sequence was collected from a woman aged 45 to 65 in good health. Sequenced sample: blood T cells: a sorted CD56 or NKG2C T cell subset, CD4+ or CD8+ T cells, or bulk PBMC T cells (not recorded which). The chain has TRBV24-1 and TRBJ1-1; there is no DNA to check the TCRdb D call of TRBD1. The CDR3 is CATSEDSKAFF.